Given below is one TCR beta chain in context. Its target is unknown. Each PCR replicate from the sorted subsets contained about 200 ng DNA, which is some 31,000 T cell genomes. Using immunoSEQ multiplex PCR, the repertoire was profiled, and TCRdb retains in-frame clones only, with some absent. This table has roughly 1,600,000 clones, around 98.5% appearing once. These data are taken from a study of shared clonotypes between healthy human individuals. General study results and limits: Naive subsets tended to show greater estimated richness than memory subsets.

Both subsets, CD45RA+ naive and CD45RA-negative memory, were split from the CD4+ cells. The sequenced sample consisted of naive CD4+ T cells sorted from blood. The subset was: CD45RA+ positively selected. This receptor was obtained from a man aged 30-40 years in good health.

CDR3 in DNA: TGTGCCAGCTCCCCTTTACAGGGGGCGAACTATGGCTACACCTTC. Protein sequence: CASSPLQGANYGYTF. The chain links TRBV18 to TRBJ1-2; TRBD1 matches 9 bases. CDR1 and CDR2 from the germline V gene are KGHSH and LQKENI. With V trimmed by 6 bases and J by 2 bases, 7 bases remained unmatched. The CDR3 contains 15 residues.